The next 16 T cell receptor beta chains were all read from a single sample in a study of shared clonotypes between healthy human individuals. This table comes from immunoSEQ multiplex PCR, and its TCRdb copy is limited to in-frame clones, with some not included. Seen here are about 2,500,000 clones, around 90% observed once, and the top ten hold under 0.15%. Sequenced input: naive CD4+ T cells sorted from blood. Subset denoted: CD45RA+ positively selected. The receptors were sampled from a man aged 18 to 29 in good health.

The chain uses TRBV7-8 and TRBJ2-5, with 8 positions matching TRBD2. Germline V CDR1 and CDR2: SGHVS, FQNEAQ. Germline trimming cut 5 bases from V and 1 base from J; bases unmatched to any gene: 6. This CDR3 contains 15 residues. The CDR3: CASSQSGSVQETQYF. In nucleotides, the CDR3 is TGTGCCAGCAGCCAAAGCGGGAGCGTCCAAGAGACCCAGTACTTC. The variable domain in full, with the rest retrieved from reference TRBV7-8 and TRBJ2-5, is GAGVSQSPRYKVAKRGQDVALRCDPISGHVSLFWYQQALGQGPEFLTYFQNEAQLDKSGLPSDRFFAERPEGSVSTLKIQRTQQEDSAVYLCASSQSGSVQETQYFGPGTRLLVL.

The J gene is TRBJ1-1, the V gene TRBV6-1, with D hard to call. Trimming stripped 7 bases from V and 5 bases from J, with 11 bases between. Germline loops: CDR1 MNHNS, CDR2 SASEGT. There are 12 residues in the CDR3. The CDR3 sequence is CASKSFETEAFF. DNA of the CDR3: TGTGCCAGCAAATCATTTGAGACTGAAGCTTTCTTT.

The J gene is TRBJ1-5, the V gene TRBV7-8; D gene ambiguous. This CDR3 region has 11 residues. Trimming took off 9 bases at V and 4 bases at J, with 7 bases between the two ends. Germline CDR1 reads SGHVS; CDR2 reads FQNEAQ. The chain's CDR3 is CASGGNQPQHF. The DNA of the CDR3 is TGTGCCAGTGGAGGTAATCAGCCCCAGCATTTT.

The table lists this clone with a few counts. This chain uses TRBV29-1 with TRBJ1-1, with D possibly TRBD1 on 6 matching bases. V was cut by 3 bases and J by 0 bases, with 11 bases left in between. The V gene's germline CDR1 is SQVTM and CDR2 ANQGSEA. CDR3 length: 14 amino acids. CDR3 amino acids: CSVDSAGVNTEAFF. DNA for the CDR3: TGCAGCGTTGATAGCGCAGGGGTGAACACTGAAGCTTTCTTT.

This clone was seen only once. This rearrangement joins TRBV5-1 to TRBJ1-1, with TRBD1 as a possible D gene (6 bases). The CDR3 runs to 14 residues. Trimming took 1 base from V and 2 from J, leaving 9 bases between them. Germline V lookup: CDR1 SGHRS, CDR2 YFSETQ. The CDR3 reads CASSLRTENTEAFF. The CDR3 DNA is TGCGCCAGCAGCTTGAGGACAGAAAACACTGAAGCTTTCTTT. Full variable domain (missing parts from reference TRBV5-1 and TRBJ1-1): KAGVTQTPRYLIKTRGQQVTLSCSPISGHRSVSWYQQTPGQGLQFLFEYFSETQRNKGNFPGRFSGRQFSNSRSEMNVSTLELGDSALYLCASSLRTENTEAFFGQGTRLTVV.

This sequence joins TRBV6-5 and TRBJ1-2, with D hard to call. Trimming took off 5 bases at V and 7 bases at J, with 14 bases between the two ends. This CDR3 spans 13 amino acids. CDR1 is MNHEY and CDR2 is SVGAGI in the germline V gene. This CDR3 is CASSEASAGGYTF. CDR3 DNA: TGTGCCAGCAGTGAGGCCTCAGCGGGTGGCTACACCTTC.

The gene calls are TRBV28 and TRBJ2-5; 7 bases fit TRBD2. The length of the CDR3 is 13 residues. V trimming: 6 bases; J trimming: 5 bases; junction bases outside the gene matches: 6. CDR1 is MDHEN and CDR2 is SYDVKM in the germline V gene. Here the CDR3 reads CASREAGRETQYF. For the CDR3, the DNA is TGTGCCAGCAGAGAAGCGGGGAGGGAGACCCAGTACTTC. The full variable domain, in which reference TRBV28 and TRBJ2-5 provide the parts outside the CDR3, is DVKVTQSSRYLVKRTGEKVFLECVQDMDHENMFWYRQDPGLGLRLIYFSYDVKMKEKGDIPEGYSVSREKKERFSLILESASTNQTSMYLCASREAGRETQYFGPGTRLLVL.

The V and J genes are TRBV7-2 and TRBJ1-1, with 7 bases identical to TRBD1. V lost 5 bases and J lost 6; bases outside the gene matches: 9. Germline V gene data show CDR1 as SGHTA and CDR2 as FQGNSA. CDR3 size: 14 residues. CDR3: CASSVDRLSAEAFF. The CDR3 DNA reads TGTGCCAGCAGCGTGGACAGGCTCAGCGCTGAAGCTTTCTTT.

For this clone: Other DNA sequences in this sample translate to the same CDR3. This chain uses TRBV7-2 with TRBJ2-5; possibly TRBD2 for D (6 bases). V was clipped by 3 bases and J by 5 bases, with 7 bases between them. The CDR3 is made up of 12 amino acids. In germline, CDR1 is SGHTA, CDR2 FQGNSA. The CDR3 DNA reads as TGTGCCAGCAGCTTGCTAGCGGAGACCCAGTACTTC. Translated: CASSLLAETQYF.

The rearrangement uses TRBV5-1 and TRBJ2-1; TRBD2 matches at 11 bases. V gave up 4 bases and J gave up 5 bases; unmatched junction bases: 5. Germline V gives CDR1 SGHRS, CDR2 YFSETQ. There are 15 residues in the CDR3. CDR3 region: CASSRTSGRHNEQFF. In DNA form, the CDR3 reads TGCGCCAGCAGCCGGACTAGCGGGCGTCACAATGAGCAGTTCTTC.

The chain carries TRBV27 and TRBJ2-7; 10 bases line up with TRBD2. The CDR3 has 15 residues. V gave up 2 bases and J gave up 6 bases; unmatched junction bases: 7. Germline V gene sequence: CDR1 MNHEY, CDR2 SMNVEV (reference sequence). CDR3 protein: CASSLGLAGASEQYF. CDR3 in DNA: TGTGCCAGCAGTTTAGGGCTAGCGGGAGCGTCCGAGCAGTACTTC.

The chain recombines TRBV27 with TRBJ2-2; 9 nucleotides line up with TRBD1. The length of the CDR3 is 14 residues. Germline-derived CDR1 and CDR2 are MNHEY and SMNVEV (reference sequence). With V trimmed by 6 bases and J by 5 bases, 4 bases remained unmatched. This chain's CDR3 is CASSTGQGTGELFF. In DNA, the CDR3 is TGTGCCAGCAGCACGGGACAGGGTACCGGGGAGCTGTTTTTT.

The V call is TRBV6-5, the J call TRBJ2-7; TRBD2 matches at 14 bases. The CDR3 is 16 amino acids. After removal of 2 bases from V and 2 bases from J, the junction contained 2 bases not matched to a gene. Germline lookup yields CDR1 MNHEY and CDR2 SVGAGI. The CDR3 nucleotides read TGTGCCAGCAGTTACCAGACTAGCGGGAGGGCCTACGAGCAGTACTTC. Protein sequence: CASSYQTSGRAYEQYF.

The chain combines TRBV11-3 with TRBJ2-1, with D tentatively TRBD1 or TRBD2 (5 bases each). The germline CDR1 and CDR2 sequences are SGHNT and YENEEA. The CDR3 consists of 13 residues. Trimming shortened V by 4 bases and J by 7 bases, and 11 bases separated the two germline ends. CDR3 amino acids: CASSWDGANEQFF. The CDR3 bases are TGTGCCAGCAGCTGGGACGGAGCGAATGAGCAGTTCTTC.

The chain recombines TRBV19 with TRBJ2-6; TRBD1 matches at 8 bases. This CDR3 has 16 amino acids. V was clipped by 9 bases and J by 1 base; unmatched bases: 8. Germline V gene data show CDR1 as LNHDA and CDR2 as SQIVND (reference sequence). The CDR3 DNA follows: TGTGCCAGCCGGACAGGGATCCTTTCTGGGGCCAACGTCCTGACTTTC. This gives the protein CASRTGILSGANVLTF.

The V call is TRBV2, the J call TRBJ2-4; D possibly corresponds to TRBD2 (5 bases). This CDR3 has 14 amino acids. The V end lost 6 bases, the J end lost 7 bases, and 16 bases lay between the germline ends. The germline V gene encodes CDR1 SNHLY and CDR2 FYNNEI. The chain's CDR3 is CASRLASGWNIQYF. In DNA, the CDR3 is TGTGCCAGCAGGTTGGCCTCGGGATGGAACATTCAGTACTTC.